Below are 7 T cell receptor beta chains sequenced from a single sample in a study of blood T cell repertoires in COVID-19. Assay used: immunoSEQ multiplex PCR; TCRdb lists only in-frame clones, some missing. The table includes some 170,000 clones, roughly 82% detected once. Sequenced sample: peripheral blood. Receptors originate from a woman aged 70-85 years with acute or convalescent COVID-19.

J is TRBJ2-1 and V is TRBV6-4; 9 bases are shared with TRBD2. Germline trimming cut 8 bases from V and 2 bases from J; bases unmatched to any gene: 7. The length of the CDR3 is 15 residues. Germline CDR1 MRHNA, CDR2 SNTAGT. The CDR3 loop reads CASAVSSGAYNEQFF. CDR3 DNA: TGTGCCAGCGCGGTTTCTAGCGGGGCCTACAATGAGCAGTTCTTC.

The V gene is TRBV4-2, the J gene TRBJ2-2, with TRBD1 identical over 7 bases. This CDR3 has 17 residues. CDR1 is LGHNA, CDR2 YNFKEQ, per germline. J lost 4 bases, V lost 4 bases, and 12 bases had no gene match. CDR3 loop: CASSLHLGGAGTGELFF. CDR3 coding DNA: TGTGCCAGCAGCCTCCATCTAGGGGGCGCGGGCACCGGGGAGCTGTTTTTT.

In regard to this clone: The same CDR3 is also encoded by other DNA sequences in this sample. V and J are TRBV13 and TRBJ2-3; 7 positions agree with TRBD1. The junction had 6 bases not matched to a gene; V was cut back by 5 bases and J by 4 bases. Germline CDR1 is PRHDT and CDR2 is FYEKMQ (reference sequence). The CDR3 spans 14 residues. The DNA for the CDR3 is TGTGCCAGCAGCGTAGACAGGGTCCCAGATACGCAGTATTTT. It yields the protein CASSVDRVPDTQYF.

This clone was observed a single time. J is TRBJ1-3 and V is TRBV19, with a possible D match to TRBD1 (6 bases). Trimming left V 6 bases short and J 2 bases short, with 14 bases between. The CDR3 is 15 amino acids. Germline V gene lookup returns CDR1 LNHDA and CDR2 SQIVND (reference sequence). The CDR3 loop reads CASSPRGTTGNTIYF. The CDR3 DNA follows: TGTGCCAGTAGCCCGAGGGGGACTACTGGAAACACCATATATTTT.

The V and J genes are TRBV4-3 and TRBJ1-6, with 8 bases matching TRBD1. The CDR3 is 15 amino acids. Germline CDR1 is LGHNA and CDR2 is YSLEER. V lost 1 base to trimming and J lost 8 bases; unmatched junction nucleotides: 4. For the CDR3, the DNA is TGCGCCAGCAGCCAAGGGGGACAGGCATATTCACCCCTCCACTTT. As protein: CASSQGGQAYSPLHF.

The chain has TRBV10-3 and TRBJ2-7; the match to TRBD2 covers 14 bases. The CDR3 sequence is 21 residues long. With 3 bases clipped from V and 0 bases from J, the junction kept 16 bases outside the gene matches. Germline lookup yields CDR1 ENHRY and CDR2 SYGVKD. CDR3 region: CAISDQGTGLAGVYPSYEQYF. CDR3 in DNA: TGTGCCATCAGTGATCAAGGGACGGGACTAGCGGGGGTTTACCCCTCCTACGAGCAGTACTTC.

The rearrangement uses TRBV3-1 (or the pseudogene TRBV3-2) and TRBJ2-7; 7 bases line up with TRBD2. CDR1 and CDR2 (germline): LGHDT, YNNKEL (reference sequence). The CDR3 has 15 amino acids. The V gene end was trimmed by 1 base and the J gene end by 1 base; junction bases not matched to a gene: 4. This CDR3 reads CASSQGIAGSYEQYF. DNA for the CDR3: TGTGCCAGCAGCCAAGGAATAGCGGGTTCCTACGAGCAGTACTTC.